This paragraph reports one TCR beta chain. Its antigen is unknown. PCR used 60 Vbeta primers and 13 Jbeta primers. Authors' methods: The authors later counted 70 million to 80 million unique TCR beta chains, roughly 10 million of them shared. The method was immunoSEQ multiplex PCR; TCRdb's version includes in-frame clones alone and lacks a portion of them. From that table come the V and J calls and clone size; the DNA was used to work out D and trimming. The top ten hold 4.5% of the sample, which has around 140,000 clones, about 80% seen once. The data stem from a study of cytomegalovirus exposure and HLA in healthy donors. V was cut by 0 bases and J by 4 bases, with 9 bases left in between. Germline V gene lookup returns CDR1 SGHRS and CDR2 YFSETQ. This CDR3 is 14 amino acids long. Study observations and caveats: Per a later analysis, fewer than 20,000 TCR beta sequences showed association with HLA alleles at 0.05 false discovery rate. Reported results showed that the classifier diagnosed cytomegalovirus status with high specificity and sensitivity.

Unrecorded immune exposure was likely among donors, who were nominally healthy when sampled. The source is a man between 35 and 55 years old in good health and CMV-seronegative. The source material was PBMCs. V gene TRBV5-1 combines with J gene TRBJ2-3; a possible D gene is TRBD2 (5 bases). Written as DNA, the CDR3 is TGCGCCAGCAGCTTGGGAGGGTTTCCAGATACGCAGTATTTT. It encodes CASSLGGFPDTQYF.